The rows below give T cell receptor beta chains drawn from one sample of a study of T cell responses to AZD1222 COVID-19 vaccine. Generated by immunoSEQ multiplex PCR, the TCRdb table keeps only in-frame clones and is missing some. The repertoire holds over 110,000 clones, with more than 90% as singletons. Specimen: peripheral blood, collected on day 0 of AZD1222 vaccination. The receptors stem from an adult in good health. CDR3s include the opening cysteine and the closing phenylalanine or tryptophan. A D gene is named only where the DNA matches it firmly. Clone size is shown for a subset of rows, as once, few, many or a class of expanded clone.

>TRBJ2-7|.|TRBV19|.
TGTGCCAGTAGTATAGAACCGGGGGAGGTCTACGAGCAGTACTTC
CASSIEPGEVYEQYF
>TRBJ2-3|TRBD2|TRBV7-2|.
TGTGCCAGCAGCTTATACGGGAGGGCCCCAGTGGTGAAAGATACGCAGTATTTT
CASSLYGRAPVVKDTQYF
>TRBJ1-1|.|TRBV5-1|.
TGCGCCAGCAGCTTGCTACAGGGGAACACTGAAGCTTTCTTT
CASSLLQGNTEAFF
>TRBJ1-5|.|TRBV4-3|.
TGCGCCAGCAGCCAAGAATGGCACGGCAATCAGCCCCAGCATTTT
CASSQEWHGNQPQHF
>TRBJ1-2|.|TRBV18|.
TGTGCCAGCTCACGGCTAAGGGATGGCTACACCTTC
CASSRLRDGYTF
>TRBJ2-7|.|TRBV9|.
TGTGCCAGCAGCGATCAGGAAAACGAGCAGTACTTC
CASSDQENEQYF
>TRBJ2-5|TRBD1|TRBV29-1|.
TGCAGCGGCGGGACAGGGGGCCAAGAGACCCAGTACTTC
CSGGTGGQETQYF
>TRBJ2-1|.|TRBV28|.
TGTGCCAGCATCCAGACAGGCTACATTAGGTACTACAATGAGCAGTTCTTC
CASIQTGYIRYYNEQFF
>TRBJ2-1|TRBD2|TRBV4-2|.
TGTGCCAGCAGCCAGCTAGCGGGTGAGCAGTTCTTC
CASSQLAGEQFF
>TRBJ2-5|TRBD1|TRBV7-2|.
TGTGCCAGCAGCCCTCAGACAGGGGTGGAAGAGACCCAGTACTTC
CASSPQTGVEETQYF
>TRBJ1-1|.|TRBV10-3|.
TGTGCCATCAGTGAATGGGGGCCACGAAGGAACACTGAAGCTTTCTTT
CAISEWGPRRNTEAFF
>TRBJ2-3|TRBD1|TRBV5-1|once
TGCGCCAGCAGCCCCGGGACAGGGGTCACAGATACGCAGTATTTT
CASSPGTGVTDTQYF
>TRBJ2-5|TRBD2|TRBV6-4|.
TGTGCCAGCAGTCTGAATAGCGGGCAACAAGAGACCCAGTACTTC
CASSLNSGQQETQYF
>TRBJ1-4|TRBD1|TRBV5-1|.
TGCGCCAGCAGCTGGGGACAGAATGAAAAACTGTTTTTT
CASSWGQNEKLFF
>TRBJ1-3|.|TRBV2|.
TGTGCCAGCATGGCGGACAGCTCTGGAAACACCATATATTTT
CASMADSSGNTIYF
>TRBJ2-2|TRBD1|TRBV27|.
TGTGCCAGCAGAAAGTCCAGGGGGCCCACCGGGGAGCTGTTTTTT
CASRKSRGPTGELFF
>TRBJ1-3|.|TRBV5-6|once
TGTGCCAGCAGCTCCCAGCCCTCTGGAAACACCATATATTTT
CASSSQPSGNTIYF